Only a few counts were recorded for the clone carrying this T cell receptor (beta chain). From germline, CDR1 is SQVTM and CDR2 ANQGSEA. The CDR3 covers 13 residues. Trimming cost V 4 bases and J 4 bases, with 13 bases left between them. This entry belongs to a study of PD-1 blockade in classical Hodgkin lymphoma. Produced via immunoSEQ multiplex PCR; TCRdb's table is partial and in-frame only. There are 25,000 to 30,000 clones in the sample; 65% to 80% occur only once, and approximately 0.52% lies in the top ten. The time point was: cycle 4 day 1 (C4D1), after five to seven weeks of nivolumab. Each patient's relapse followed autologous stem cell transplantation, and brentuximab vedotin exposure varied. CD4+ T cells were purified from thawed PBMCs by negative selection.

Sequences were derived from CD4+ T cells from blood, sampled before the fourth cycle of nivolumab. This receptor was taken from a human donor with classical Hodgkin lymphoma. The chain is built from TRBV29-1 and TRBJ1-2; the D is unclear. The CDR3 DNA reads TGCAGCGTTGGCCATCGGGTCCCCTATGGCTACACCTTC. This encodes CSVGHRVPYGYTF.